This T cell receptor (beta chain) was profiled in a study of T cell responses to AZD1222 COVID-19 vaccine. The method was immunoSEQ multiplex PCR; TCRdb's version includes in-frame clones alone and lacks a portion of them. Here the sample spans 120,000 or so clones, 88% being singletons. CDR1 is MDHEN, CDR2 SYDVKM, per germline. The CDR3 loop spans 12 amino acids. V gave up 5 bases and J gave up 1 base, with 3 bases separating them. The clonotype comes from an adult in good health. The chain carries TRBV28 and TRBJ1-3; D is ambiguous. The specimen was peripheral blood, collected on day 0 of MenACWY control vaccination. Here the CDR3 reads CASSGSGNTIYF. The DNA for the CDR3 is TGTGCCAGCAGTGGTTCTGGAAACACCATATATTTT.